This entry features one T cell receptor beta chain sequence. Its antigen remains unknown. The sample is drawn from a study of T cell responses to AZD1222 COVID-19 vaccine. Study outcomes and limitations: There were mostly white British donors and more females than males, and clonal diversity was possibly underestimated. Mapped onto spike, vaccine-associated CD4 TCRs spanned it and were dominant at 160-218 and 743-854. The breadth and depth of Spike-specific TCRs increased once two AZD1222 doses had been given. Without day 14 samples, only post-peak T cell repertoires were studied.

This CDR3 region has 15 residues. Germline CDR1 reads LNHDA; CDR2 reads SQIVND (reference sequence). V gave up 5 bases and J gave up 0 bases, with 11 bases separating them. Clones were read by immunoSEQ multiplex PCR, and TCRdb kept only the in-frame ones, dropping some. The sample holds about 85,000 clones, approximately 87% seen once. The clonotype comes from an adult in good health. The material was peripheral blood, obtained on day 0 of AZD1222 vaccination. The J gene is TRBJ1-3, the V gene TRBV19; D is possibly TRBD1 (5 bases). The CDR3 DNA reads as TGTGCCAGTAGTTTCAGGGCCACCTCTGGAAACACCATATATTTT. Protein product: CASSFRATSGNTIYF.